Listed below are T cell receptor beta chains from one sample, sequenced in a study of T cell repertoires in cytomegalovirus infection. TCRdb reprocessed the reads with MiXCR, giving one entry per CDR3 protein. The sample includes about 310,000 distinct CDR3 sequences, under 20% of them seen just once. Sequenced material: PBMCs. The receptors derive from a human donor in good health (CMV status not recorded). Some clones in this sample may be carry-over from other donors' samples. CDR3s include the opening cysteine and the closing phenylalanine or tryptophan. D genes are given only for firm matches. Rows give clone size only sometimes, using once, few, many, or a class for an expanded clone.

j_call d_call clone_size v_call cdr3_aa cdr3_nt
TRBJ2-4 TRBD2 once TRBV7-9 CASSLKRGLAKNIQYF TGTGCCAGCAGCTTAAAGCGGGGCCTAGCCAAAAACATTCAGTACTTC
TRBJ2-7 TRBD2 - TRBV11-2 CASSRLKGEGEQYF TGTGCCAGCAGCCGACTGAAAGGGGAGGGCGAGCAGTACTTC
TRBJ2-1 - - TRBV7-7 CASSSTWRSEQFF TGTGCTAGCAGTTCTACGTGGCGGAGTGAGCAGTTCTTC
TRBJ1-6 - many TRBV2 CASSDVRGGRSPLHF TGTGCCAGCAGTGACGTCCGGGGGGGACGTTCACCCCTCCACTTT
TRBJ2-1 TRBD2 - TRBV19 CASSTSGGFAHEQFF TGTGCCAGTAGTACCAGCGGGGGGTTTGCTCATGAGCAGTTCTTC
TRBJ1-4 TRBD1 - TRBV20-1 CSAQQAPGVRGLFGEKLFF TGCAGTGCTCAACAGGCCCCGGGAGTCAGGGGGCTATTTGGTGAAAAACTGTTTTTT
TRBJ1-1 TRBD1 few TRBV29-1 CSVGHRDRDTEAFF TGCAGCGTGGGCCACCGGGACAGAGACACTGAAGCTTTCTTT
TRBJ1-5 - - TRBV5-8 CASGDMGLGQPQHF TGTGCCAGCGGAGACATGGGATTAGGTCAGCCCCAGCATTTT
TRBJ2-7 TRBD2 - TRBV7-9 CASSSGLAGDLDEQYF TGTGCCAGCAGCTCGGGACTAGCGGGGGATCTAGACGAGCAGTACTTC
TRBJ2-2 TRBD2 - TRBV12-3/TRBV12-4 CASSLKGLAATGELFF TGTGCCAGCAGTTTAAAGGGACTAGCCGCGACCGGGGAGCTGTTTTTT
TRBJ1-6 TRBD1 many TRBV28 CASSLGQRGYNSPLHF TGTGCCAGCAGCTTGGGACAGCGCGGATATAATTCACCCCTCCACTTT
TRBJ2-7 - - TRBV5-4 CASSTTGPYEQYF TGTGCCAGCAGCACCACAGGACCCTACGAGCAGTACTTC
TRBJ2-7 - many TRBV7-3 CASSPSGLGAYEQYF TGTGCCAGCAGCCCCTCGGGGTTGGGGGCCTACGAGCAGTACTTC
TRBJ1-2 - many TRBV12-3/TRBV12-4 CASRGGDGYTF TGTGCCAGTCGGGGGGGGGATGGCTACACCTTC
TRBJ1-1 - many TRBV28 CASSPNRWTETNTEAFF TGTGCCAGCAGTCCCAACCGGTGGACAGAGACGAACACTGAAGCTTTCTTT
TRBJ1-4 - - TRBV19 CASSIFTTGRIGRKLFF TGTGCCAGTAGTATCTTTACCACAGGGCGGATTGGGAGAAAACTGTTTTTT
TRBJ1-4 - - TRBV7-4 CASSSSGGKEKLFF TGTGCCAGCAGCTCCTCGGGGGGGAAAGAAAAACTGTTTTTT
TRBJ2-5 - once TRBV2 CASRLEEETQYF TGTGCCAGCAGACTAGAGGAGGAGACCCAGTACTTC
TRBJ2-1 TRBD2 many TRBV4-2 CASSQSSGGGLYNEQFF TGTGCCAGCAGCCAAAGTAGCGGGGGGGGTCTCTACAATGAGCAGTTCTTC
TRBJ2-1 - - TRBV7-6 CARSQNWDEQFF TGTGCCAGAAGCCAAAATTGGGATGAGCAGTTCTTC
TRBJ1-3 - - TRBV7-6 CASSLTPPGGDTIYF TGTGCTAGCAGCTTAACCCCCCCGGGGGGGGACACCATATATTTT
TRBJ1-2 - many TRBV7-2 CASSLVAASAEGYTF TGTGCCAGCAGCTTAGTTGCGGCTTCAGCGGAGGGCTACACCTTC
TRBJ1-2 - many TRBV7-2 CASSLLQSYGYTF TGTGCCAGCAGCTTATTACAGTCCTATGGCTACACCTTC
TRBJ1-6 - many TRBV7-9 CASRNTKDSPLHF TGTGCCAGCAGGAATACGAAGGATTCACCCCTCCACTTT